Presented here are 21 T cell receptor beta chains from one specimen sequenced in a study of blood T cells in healthy people across ages. Through a sample-barcoded 5' primer and a J-beta primer mix, a second PCR was run for roughly 6 to 12 cycles. From the 5' RACE reads, TCRdb called clonotypes with MiXCR, one entry per CDR3 protein. The table lists 850,000 to 1,300,000 distinct CDR3 sequences, 40% to 45% of them singletons. Sequencing used blood. The receptors stem from a woman aged 55-69 years in good health.

V and J are TRBV7-9 and TRBJ2-3; 13 bases agree with TRBD2. The germline gives CDR1 SEHNR, CDR2 FQNEAQ (reference sequence). The V and J ends lost 3 bases and 4 bases, in that order; junction bases with no gene match: 7. CDR3 length: 17 residues. The CDR3 sequence: CASSFLTSGRAADTQYF. The CDR3 DNA follows: TGTGCCAGCAGCTTCCTCACTAGCGGGAGGGCCGCAGATACGCAGTATTTT.

V is TRBV27 and J is TRBJ1-6; 9 bases are shared with TRBD1. Germline assignment: CDR1 MNHEY and CDR2 SMNVEV (reference sequence). The CDR3 loop spans 15 amino acids. The junction had 10 bases not matched to a gene; V was cut back by 6 bases and J by 10 bases. CDR3 DNA sequence: TGTGCCAGCAGAACCGGACAGGGGCTATGGTCACCCCTCCACTTT. It codes for CASRTGQGLWSPLHF.

V and J are TRBV6-6 and TRBJ2-3; D might be TRBD1 (6 bases). The CDR3 is made up of 16 amino acids. Between the trimmed V and J ends, which lost 6 bases and 7 bases, there was a span of 23 bases. CDR1 is MNHNY, CDR2 SVGAGI, per germline (reference sequence). The CDR3 loop reads CASSLDRLGNANTQYF. For the CDR3, the DNA is TGTGCCAGCAGCCTCGACAGGCTAGGGAACGCAAATACGCAGTATTTT.

The chain joins TRBV29-1 to TRBJ2-7; D could derive from TRBD1 or TRBD2 (5 bases each). TRBJ2-5 explains the end of the DNA better; the J call may be wrong. Germline CDR1 reads SQVTM; CDR2 reads ANQGSEA. The length of the CDR3 is 14 residues. As DNA, the CDR3 is TGCAGCGCCGCAGTGGGGGAGCTGGGGGAGACCCAGTACTTC. This gives the protein CSAAVGELGETQYF.

The rearrangement joins TRBV11-2 to TRBJ2-5; D perhaps matches TRBD2 (6 bases). The germline CDR1 and CDR2 sequences are SGHAT and FQNNGV. Trimming pared 5 bases from V and 11 bases from J, leaving 27 bases between. The CDR3 runs 16 residues. CDR3 sequence reads: CASSPSVTSVTREQYF. In DNA form, the CDR3 reads TGTGCCAGCAGCCCGTCCGTGACTAGTGTCACAAGAGAGCAGTACTTC.

CDR3 in DNA: TGTGCCAGCAGATCGGGACAGGGAGTTGACTACGAGCAGTACTTC. It is translated as CASRSGQGVDYEQYF. The chain recombines TRBV6-5 with TRBJ2-7, with TRBD1 matching over 9 bases. Germline lookup yields CDR1 MNHEY and CDR2 SVGAGI. V lost 6 bases and J lost 3; bases outside the gene matches: 9. The length of the CDR3 is 15 residues.

In this sample, this clonotype turned up once. V and J are TRBV5-6 and TRBJ2-3; D remains unclear. V lost 3 bases and J lost 1, with 12 bases in between. The CDR3 runs 15 residues. Germline loops: CDR1 SGHDT, CDR2 YYEEEE. Here the CDR3 reads CASSSRTDRTDTQYF. The CDR3 nucleotides are TGTGCCAGCAGCTCCCGGACGGATCGCACAGATACGCAGTATTTT. Drawing the rest from reference TRBV5-6 and TRBJ2-3, the complete variable domain is DAGVTQSPTHLIKTRGQQVTLRCSPKSGHDTVSWYQQALGQGPQFIFQYYEEEERQRGNFPDRFSGHQFPNYSSELNVNALLLGDSALYLCASSSRTDRTDTQYFGPGTRLTVL.

This clonotype was found many times. The V call is TRBV12-3 or TRBV12-4, the J call TRBJ2-3; D not resolved. The V end was cut by 3 bases, the J end by 2 bases, with 6 bases between. The CDR3 is made up of 13 amino acids. For the CDR3, the DNA is TGTGCCAGCAGTTTTGCATACACAGATACGCAGTATTTT. This encodes CASSFAYTDTQYF.

This clonotype was seen a handful of times. V gene TRBV10-3 combines with J gene TRBJ1-2; 8 nucleotides agree with TRBD1. CDR1 and CDR2 from the germline V gene are ENHRY and SYGVKD. Losses at the gene ends were 0 bases for V and 3 bases for J; bases not matched to a gene: 15. This CDR3 is 19 amino acids long. CDR3 sequence (DNA): TGTGCCATCAGTGAGTCGATATCGGGAGGACAGGGCCCCCACTATGGCTACACCTTC. Protein: CAISESISGGQGPHYGYTF.

This clonotype was observed a few times. V usage is TRBV20-1 and J usage is TRBJ2-3, with 7 bases fitting TRBD1. The CDR3 runs 13 residues. V lost 3 bases to trimming and J lost 0 bases; unmatched junction nucleotides: 0. CDR1 and CDR2 (germline): DFQATT, SNEGSKA (reference sequence). CDR3 residues: CSARGQSTDTQYF. The CDR3 region has the DNA TGCAGTGCTAGGGGACAGAGCACAGATACGCAGTATTTT.

J is TRBJ2-7 and V is TRBV20-1; TRBD1 might be the D (5 bases). Trimming removed 6 bases at V and 4 bases at J, with 16 bases between. Germline CDR1 DFQATT, CDR2 SNEGSKA (reference sequence). This CDR3 spans 13 amino acids. CDR3 bases: TGCAGTGCAGCGCTCAGGGCCCCTTACGAGCAGTACTTC. This codes for CSAALRAPYEQYF.

The rearrangement links TRBV10-3 to TRBJ2-5; D perhaps matches TRBD2 (6 bases). The V and J ends lost 5 bases and 3 bases respectively, with 19 bases between them. CDR3 size: 16 residues. Germline V CDR1 and CDR2: ENHRY, SYGVKD. CDR3: CAISWGGTGGEETQYF. The CDR3 nucleotides read TGTGCCATCAGTTGGGGCGGGACTGGCGGGGAAGAGACCCAGTACTTC.

This clonotype has more than one count but fewer than ten. V gene TRBV27 combines with J gene TRBJ2-5; no reliable D call. Germline-derived CDR1 and CDR2 are MNHEY and SMNVEV (reference sequence). V shed 5 bases and J shed 3 bases, with 10 bases lying between them. The CDR3 is made up of 13 amino acids. The CDR3 loop is CASSIDTEETQYF. In DNA, the CDR3 is TGTGCCAGCAGTATAGACACCGAAGAGACCCAGTACTTC.

As for this clonotype: Germline is not matched at one junction end, which may reflect a read error. The V gene is TRBV2, the J gene TRBJ2-7; D possibly corresponds to TRBD2 (6 bases). Germline CDR1 reads SNHLY; CDR2 reads FYNNEI. The CDR3 has 11 residues. CDR3 in amino acids: CVSGWGDEQYF. DNA for the CDR3: TGTGTCAGCGGTTGGGGGGACGAGCAGTACTTC.

There are many counts of this clonotype. The CDR3 loop is CASSQDWRSGANVLTF. The CDR3 coding sequence is TGTGCCAGCAGCCAAGATTGGCGATCGGGGGCCAACGTCCTGACTTTC. The gene calls are TRBV4-2 and TRBJ2-6; no clear D gene. The CDR3 has 16 residues. CDR1 is LGHNA and CDR2 is YNFKEQ in the germline V gene. V lost 0 bases to trimming and J lost 4 bases, with 10 bases between them.

This clonotype was detected ten times or more. This chain links TRBV29-1 with TRBJ2-7; TRBD1 agrees at 7 bases. With V trimmed by 6 bases and J by 0 bases, 5 bases remained unmatched. This CDR3 has 13 residues. CDR1 and CDR2 (germline): SQVTM, ANQGSEA. The CDR3, as DNA: TGCAGCGTCCCAGGGACAGACTCCTACGAGCAGTACTTC. Translating gives CSVPGTDSYEQYF.

This clonotype was detected many times. CDR3: CASSFFRAVTYEQYF. The CDR3 nucleotides read TGTGCCAGCAGTTTCTTTCGGGCAGTCACCTACGAGCAGTACTTC. V gene TRBV28 combines with J gene TRBJ2-7, with no clear D. V lost 3 bases and J 2 bases, leaving 14 bases between the germline ends. CDR1 is MDHEN and CDR2 is SYDVKM in the germline V gene. The CDR3 covers 15 residues.

This clonotype was seen more than once but under ten times. V is TRBV7-9 and J is TRBJ2-3; no definite D call. CDR1 is SEHNR and CDR2 is FQNEAQ in the germline V gene (reference sequence). V lost 11 bases and J lost 4, with 13 bases in between. CDR3 length equals 12 residues. The CDR3 DNA follows: TGTGCCGCGAACCCCCTAGCAGATACGCAGTATTTT. The encoded protein is CAANPLADTQYF.

This clonotype was detected ten times or more. V and J are TRBV11-1 and TRBJ2-7, with 8 bases matching TRBD1. This CDR3 comprises 16 residues. The germline V gene encodes CDR1 SGHAT and CDR2 FQDESV (reference sequence). With V trimmed by 4 bases and J by 3 bases, 11 bases remained unmatched. CDR3 in amino acids: CASSSTTGGLGYEQYF. For the CDR3, the DNA is TGTGCCAGCAGCTCGACTACAGGGGGTCTCGGCTACGAGCAGTACTTC.

This chain connects TRBV7-9 to TRBJ2-7; a weak D match, TRBD1 (6 bases). Germline loops: CDR1 SEHNR, CDR2 FQNEAQ (reference sequence). Trimming cost V 1 base and J 0 bases, with 19 bases left between them. This CDR3 has 18 residues. The CDR3 loop reads CASSLVGGDRTDSYEQYF. CDR3 sequence (DNA): TGTGCCAGCAGCTTAGTCGGAGGAGACAGGACCGACTCCTACGAGCAGTACTTC.

This clonotype has at least ten counts. Germline and junction disagree at one end, which may indicate a read error. The chain carries TRBV5-1 and TRBJ2-1; 10 positions match TRBD2. Germline V CDR1 and CDR2: SGHRS, YFSETQ. The CDR3 is 15 amino acids. CDR3 sequence (DNA): TGTGCCAGCAGCCTAGCGGGAGTCGCCTACAATGAGCAGTTCTTC. This encodes CASSLAGVAYNEQFF.